The source of this TCR beta chain is a study of T cells in tuberculosis. In the study overall: In South Africa, adults with active tuberculosis were compared with IGRA-negative and latently infected IGRA-positive adolescents. General study results and limits: Active tuberculosis alpha repertoires lay closer to GMM-specific TCRs than controls'. Samples were chosen by availability of cryopreserved specimens. Smaller alpha distances in active tuberculosis partly reflected shorter CDR3-alpha lengths.

This CDR3 contains 14 residues. After removal of 0 bases from V and 3 bases from J, the junction contained 0 bases not matched to a gene. Per germline, CDR1 SGHTA and CDR2 FQGNSA. Sequencing used immunoSEQ multiplex PCR; TCRdb keeps in-frame clones, though not all of them. The sample consists of about 35,000 clones, roughly 93% of them appearing once. Time point reported: new active TB diagnosis, blood taken before or within 7 days of starting treatment. A note on this clone: The target antigen is unknown.

The rearrangement uses TRBV7-2 and TRBJ2-7; 9 positions match TRBD2. The sequence came from an adult with tuberculosis. The sample consisted of PBMCs, taken at tuberculosis diagnosis. The CDR3 DNA reads TGTGCCAGCAGCTTAGCTAGCGGGAGCTACGAGCAGTACTTC. Translated: CASSLASGSYEQYF. Using reference TRBV7-2 and TRBJ2-7 for the parts outside the CDR3, the full variable domain is GAGVSQSPSNKVTEKGKDVELRCDPISGHTALYWYRQSLGQGLEFLIYFQGNSAPDKSGLPSDRFSAERTGGSVSTLTIQRTQQEDSAVYLCASSLASGSYEQYFGPGTRLTVT.